This is a list of T cell receptor beta chains from one sample in a study of OX40 agonist ivuxolimab in advanced cancers. The data were produced by immunoSEQ multiplex PCR, yet TCRdb's version contains in-frame clones alone and is incomplete. The table includes about 72,000 clones, 70% to 90% detected once. Sample: CD4+ or CD8+ T cells sorted from blood, taken in a trial of the OX40 agonist ivuxolimab. Receptor source: an adult with an advanced solid tumor such as melanoma, head and neck, liver or kidney cancer. Both conserved end residues are part of each CDR3. D genes are given only for firm matches. Not all rows give a size; the values are once, few, many and, for expanded clones, a class.

abundance: few; v_gene: TRBV11-3; j_gene: TRBJ2-7; d_gene: .; CDR3aa: CASRLLRGRSSYEQYF; CDR3nt: TGTGCCAGCAGACTATTACGGGGCCGGAGCTCCTACGAGCAGTACTTC
abundance: .; v_gene: TRBV5-1; j_gene: TRBJ1-1; d_gene: TRBD1; CDR3aa: CASSTGQGNTEAFF; CDR3nt: TGCGCCAGCAGCACCGGACAGGGGAACACTGAAGCTTTCTTT
abundance: .; v_gene: TRBV5-1; j_gene: TRBJ1-2; d_gene: .; CDR3aa: CASSLTGRGDGYTF; CDR3nt: TGCGCCAGCAGCCTTACAGGGCGAGGAGATGGCTACACCTTC
abundance: .; v_gene: TRBV7-9; j_gene: TRBJ2-1; d_gene: TRBD2; CDR3aa: CASTSRRVLAGGYNEQFF; CDR3nt: TGTGCCAGCACCTCACGACGGGTACTAGCGGGAGGTTACAATGAGCAGTTCTTC
abundance: .; v_gene: TRBV18; j_gene: TRBJ2-1; d_gene: .; CDR3aa: CASSPPGTSSGEQFF; CDR3nt: TGTGCCAGCTCACCTCCCGGGACATCTTCGGGGGAGCAGTTCTTC
abundance: .; v_gene: TRBV19; j_gene: TRBJ1-4; d_gene: .; CDR3aa: CASSLRRESGNEKLFF; CDR3nt: TGTGCCAGTAGTCTTCGGAGGGAGTCCGGTAATGAAAAACTGTTTTTT
abundance: .; v_gene: TRBV5-4; j_gene: TRBJ2-3; d_gene: TRBD1; CDR3aa: CASSLRWGQDTDTQYF; CDR3nt: TGTGCCAGCAGCTTGAGGTGGGGACAGGACACAGATACGCAGTATTTT
abundance: .; v_gene: TRBV4-3; j_gene: TRBJ2-2; d_gene: TRBD1; CDR3aa: CASSSGQLNTGELFF; CDR3nt: TGCGCCAGCAGTTCGGGACAGCTGAACACCGGGGAGCTGTTTTTT
abundance: .; v_gene: TRBV5-1; j_gene: TRBJ2-7; d_gene: TRBD1; CDR3aa: CASSPDRFYEQYF; CDR3nt: TGCGCCAGCAGCCCGGACAGGTTCTACGAGCAGTACTTC
abundance: once; v_gene: TRBV18; j_gene: TRBJ1-1; d_gene: .; CDR3aa: CASSLSGDRGNTEAFF; CDR3nt: TGTGCCAGCTCACTCAGTGGGGATAGAGGGAACACTGAAGCTTTCTTT
abundance: .; v_gene: TRBV20-1; j_gene: TRBJ2-1; d_gene: .; CDR3aa: CSARPIDEQFF; CDR3nt: TGCAGTGCTAGACCTATCGATGAGCAGTTCTTC
abundance: .; v_gene: TRBV19; j_gene: TRBJ2-1; d_gene: TRBD2; CDR3aa: CASSKGVRLAGENEQFF; CDR3nt: TGTGCCAGTAGTAAAGGAGTACGGCTAGCGGGAGAGAATGAGCAGTTCTTC
abundance: .; v_gene: TRBV27; j_gene: TRBJ2-2; d_gene: TRBD2; CDR3aa: CASSLRLAGGPGELFF; CDR3nt: TGTGCCAGCAGTTTAAGGCTAGCGGGAGGGCCCGGGGAGCTGTTTTTT
abundance: .; v_gene: TRBV4-2; j_gene: TRBJ2-7; d_gene: .; CDR3aa: CASSQEVGGSYEQYF; CDR3nt: TGTGCCAGCAGCCAAGAGGTCGGGGGATCCTACGAGCAGTACTTC
abundance: .; v_gene: TRBV5-5; j_gene: TRBJ2-7; d_gene: .; CDR3aa: CASSLQVSYEQYF; CDR3nt: TGTGCCAGCAGCCTACAGGTATCCTACGAGCAGTACTTC
abundance: .; v_gene: TRBV7-3; j_gene: TRBJ2-6; d_gene: .; CDR3aa: CASRAGSGANVLTF; CDR3nt: TGTGCCAGCAGGGCAGGGTCTGGGGCCAACGTCCTGACTTTC
abundance: .; v_gene: TRBV5-8; j_gene: TRBJ2-1; d_gene: .; CDR3aa: CASSLAGASYNEQFF; CDR3nt: TGTGCCAGCAGCTTGGCTGGGGCCTCCTACAATGAGCAGTTCTTC
abundance: once; v_gene: TRBV4-3; j_gene: TRBJ2-1; d_gene: .; CDR3aa: CASSQDGWNEQFF; CDR3nt: TGCGCCAGCAGCCAAGACGGTTGGAATGAGCAGTTCTTC
abundance: .; v_gene: TRBV7-9; j_gene: TRBJ1-1; d_gene: .; CDR3aa: CASSLAGGNTEAFF; CDR3nt: TGTGCCAGCAGCTTAGCTGGGGGAAACACTGAAGCTTTCTTT
abundance: .; v_gene: TRBV7-2; j_gene: TRBJ2-7; d_gene: TRBD2; CDR3aa: CASSFLAGVTYEQYF; CDR3nt: TGTGCCAGCAGCTTTCTAGCGGGGGTAACCTACGAGCAGTACTTC
abundance: .; v_gene: TRBV14; j_gene: TRBJ1-2; d_gene: TRBD1; CDR3aa: CASSQATGLKGYTF; CDR3nt: TGTGCCAGCAGCCAAGCGACAGGGCTAAAGGGCTACACCTTC
abundance: .; v_gene: TRBV9; j_gene: TRBJ2-1; d_gene: .; CDR3aa: CASSLEMSSYNEQFF; CDR3nt: TGTGCCAGCAGCCTAGAGATGAGCTCCTACAATGAGCAGTTCTTC
abundance: .; v_gene: TRBV19; j_gene: TRBJ2-7; d_gene: TRBD2; CDR3aa: CASRRGLDVPSEQYF; CDR3nt: TGTGCCAGTAGAAGGGGACTAGACGTTCCCTCCGAGCAGTACTTC
abundance: .; v_gene: TRBV6-5; j_gene: TRBJ1-1; d_gene: TRBD1; CDR3aa: CASSYVQGGEAFF; CDR3nt: TGTGCCAGCAGTTACGTACAGGGGGGTGAAGCTTTCTTT
abundance: .; v_gene: TRBV5-8; j_gene: TRBJ2-3; d_gene: .; CDR3aa: CASSYRSTDTQYF; CDR3nt: TGTGCCAGCAGCTACAGGAGCACAGATACGCAGTATTTT
abundance: .; v_gene: TRBV6-1; j_gene: TRBJ1-5; d_gene: .; CDR3aa: CASSDNIIRDQPQHF; CDR3nt: TGTGCCAGCAGTGATAATATTATCAGGGATCAGCCCCAGCATTTT
abundance: .; v_gene: TRBV6-5; j_gene: TRBJ1-1; d_gene: .; CDR3aa: CASSNRGAGNTEAFF; CDR3nt: TGTGCCAGCAGTAACCGAGGGGCGGGAAACACTGAAGCTTTCTTT